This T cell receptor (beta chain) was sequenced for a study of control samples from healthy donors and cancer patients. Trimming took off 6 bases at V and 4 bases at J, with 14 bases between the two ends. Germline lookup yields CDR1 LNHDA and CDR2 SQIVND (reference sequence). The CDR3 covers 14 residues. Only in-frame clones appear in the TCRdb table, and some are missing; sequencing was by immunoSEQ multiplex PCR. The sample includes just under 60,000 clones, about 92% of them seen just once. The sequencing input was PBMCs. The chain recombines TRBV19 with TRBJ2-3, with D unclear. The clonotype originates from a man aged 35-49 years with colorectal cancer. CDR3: CASSNRGRSDTQYF. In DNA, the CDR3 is TGTGCCAGTAGCAACCGTGGACGTTCAGATACGCAGTATTTT.